The T cell receptor (beta chain) described here comes from a study of beta chain features in type 1 diabetes (dated by TCRdb to about 2018). Describing the broader study: Patients and healthy donors did not differ in mean age, gender distribution, total cell number or subset yield. A total of roughly 100 million sorted cells were examined across all samples, and the number of cells per subset was strongly correlated with RNA yield. The study compared TCRB repertoires of sorted circulating CD4+ T cell subsets between recently diagnosed type 1 diabetes patients and matched healthy donors. Regulatory and stem cell-like memory subsets were obtained from only 8 patients and roughly eight healthy donors, while naive and central memory subsets were obtained from all 30 or so donors.

What the research found in general, with its limitations: PCR might favor shorter templates, but patient and control samples were amplified and corrected together, so any skew would affect both groups equally. At VDJ recombination sites, patients with type 1 diabetes made fewer insertions and deleted more nucleotides, a pattern implying thymic rearrangement abnormalities. Because the HLA sub-analyses included only small numbers of individuals, any influence of HLA type on TCRB rearrangement was left unresolved. Naive, central memory and regulatory TCRB repertoires appeared more similar among patients than among healthy donors. Because cDNA was sequenced instead of genomic DNA, highly expressing activated cells could be over-represented, though the groups showed no difference in activation or CD3 levels. A moderate but significant shortening of TCRB CDR3 length was observed in type 1 diabetes patients in all four CD4+ subsets.

From each donor, a single peripheral blood sample of around 120 mL on average was drawn into heparinised tubes. A BD FACSAria II and a panel including CD45RO, CCR7, CD25, CD127, CD95 and CD27 were used to sort naive, central memory, regulatory and stem cell-like memory CD4+ T cells. A purity above 95% was achieved for all sorted populations. PBMCs were isolated right away by Lymphoprep density gradient centrifugation and were stained directly, without culture. So that batch effects would be minimized, each experiment stained and sorted samples in pairs, pairing one healthy donor with one patient. In the germline V gene, CDR1 corresponds to SGHTA and CDR2 to FQGTGA. Trimming at the junction amounts to 5 bases on V and 1 base on J, and the germline ends lie 11 bases apart. There are 14 amino acids in the CDR3, from cysteine to phenylalanine inclusive. The retained sequence is limited to the CDR3, 42 bases, with the frame set at the first base.

This clone was counted only a few times. The target of this receptor is not known. Base qualities are missing; no much larger clone stands one base away. The High Capacity cDNA Reverse Transcription Kit was used to reverse transcribe all of the isolated RNA, meaning that expressed TCRB transcripts were what got sequenced. Naive, central memory and regulatory T cell samples underwent deep immunoSEQ sequencing, averaging about 3.57 million total reads per sample. Sorted cells were lysed in RLT buffer, and RNA was extracted using DNase-treated RNeasy Micro or Mini kits according to cell number. Each cell subset was processed separately to prevent cross-contamination, with patient and healthy donor samples processed together. Using the immunoSEQ multiplex PCR, TCRB sequences were amplified from cDNA into 87-bp fragments spanning the CDR3 region. Sequencing of the amplicons was done on the Illumina HiSeq platform. The original pipeline was this. PCR bias was computationally corrected using synthetic template baselines, reads within Hamming distance 2 were collapsed, and singletons that could not be merged were discarded. Reads were aligned to IMGT to assign V, D and J genes, CDR3 length, and insertions or deletions at six rearrangement sites. Within each subset, clonotype counts were normalized to sorted cell number, and only after that were true diversity and Gini coefficients computed with the tcR R package. The overlap coefficient, calculated on TCRB nucleotide sequences, was used to quantify repertoire sharing. As a proxy for the pre-selection repertoire, out-of-frame TCRB sequences from naive cells were analyzed. TCRdb carries this immuneACCESS record with in-frame sequences only. Its versions omit some clonotypes, under half of them owing to an unresolved V gene in the studies checked, with the rest unexplained. The DNA was the basis for D and trimming; V, J and clone size are from that table. A total of about 620,000 clones appear in this sample, roughly 16% of them only once. Approximately 0.087% of the sample belongs to the ten largest clones.

The chain employs TRBV7-3 and TRBJ1-1, with TRBD1 as a weak D call on 5 bases. This clonotype was obtained from a man between 18 and 35 years old in good health. Material for sequencing was naive CD4+ T cells from blood. According to the study, the label for this sample's cell subset or site signals: true naive CD4+ T cells. The CDR3 region: CASSQGTGNTEAFF. DNA sequence: TGTGCCAGCAGCCAGGGAACAGGGAACACTGAAGCTTTCTTT. With the portions outside the CDR3 filled from the reference TRBV7-3 and TRBJ1-1 genes, the complete variable region becomes GAGVSQTPSNKVTEKGKYVELRCDPISGHTALYWYRQSLGQGPEFLIYFQGTGAADDSGLPNDRFFAVRPEGSVSTLKIQRTERGDSAVYLCASSQGTGNTEAFFGQGTRLTVV.